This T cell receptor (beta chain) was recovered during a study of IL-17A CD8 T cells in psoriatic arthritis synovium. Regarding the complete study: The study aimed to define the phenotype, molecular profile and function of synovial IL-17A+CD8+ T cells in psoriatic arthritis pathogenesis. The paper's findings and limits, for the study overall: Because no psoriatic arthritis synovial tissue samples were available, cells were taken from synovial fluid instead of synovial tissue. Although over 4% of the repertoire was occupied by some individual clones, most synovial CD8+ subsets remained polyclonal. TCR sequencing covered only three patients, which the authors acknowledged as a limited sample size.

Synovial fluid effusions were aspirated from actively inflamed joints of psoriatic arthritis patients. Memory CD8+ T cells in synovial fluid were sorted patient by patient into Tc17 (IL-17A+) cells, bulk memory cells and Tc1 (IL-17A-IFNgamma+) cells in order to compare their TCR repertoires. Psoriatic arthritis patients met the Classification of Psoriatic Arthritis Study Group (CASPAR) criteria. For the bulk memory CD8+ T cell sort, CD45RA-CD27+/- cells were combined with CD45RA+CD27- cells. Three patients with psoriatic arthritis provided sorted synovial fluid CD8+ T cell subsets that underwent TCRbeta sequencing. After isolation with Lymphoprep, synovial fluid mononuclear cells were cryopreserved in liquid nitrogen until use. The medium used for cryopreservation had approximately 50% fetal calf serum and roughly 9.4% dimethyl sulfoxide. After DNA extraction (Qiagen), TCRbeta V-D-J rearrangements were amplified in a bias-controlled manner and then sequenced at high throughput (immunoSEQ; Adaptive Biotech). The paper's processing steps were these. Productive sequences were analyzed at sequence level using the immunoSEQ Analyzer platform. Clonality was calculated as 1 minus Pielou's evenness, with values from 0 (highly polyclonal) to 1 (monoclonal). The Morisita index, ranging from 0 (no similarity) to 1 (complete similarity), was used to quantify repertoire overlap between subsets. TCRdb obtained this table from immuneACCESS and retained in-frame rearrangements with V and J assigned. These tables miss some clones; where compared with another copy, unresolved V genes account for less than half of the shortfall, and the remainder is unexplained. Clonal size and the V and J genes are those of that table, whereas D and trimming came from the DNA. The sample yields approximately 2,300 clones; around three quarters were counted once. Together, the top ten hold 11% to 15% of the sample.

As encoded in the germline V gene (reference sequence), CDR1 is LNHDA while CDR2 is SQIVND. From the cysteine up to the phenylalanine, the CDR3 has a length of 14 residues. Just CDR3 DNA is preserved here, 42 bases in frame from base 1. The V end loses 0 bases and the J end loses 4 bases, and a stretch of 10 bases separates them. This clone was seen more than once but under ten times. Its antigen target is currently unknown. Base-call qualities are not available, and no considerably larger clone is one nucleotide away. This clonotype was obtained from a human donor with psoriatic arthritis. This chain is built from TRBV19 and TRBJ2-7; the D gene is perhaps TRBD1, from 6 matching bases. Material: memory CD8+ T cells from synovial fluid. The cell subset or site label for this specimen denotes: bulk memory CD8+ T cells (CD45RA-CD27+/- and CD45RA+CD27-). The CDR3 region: CASSIEQGRYEQYF. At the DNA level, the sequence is TGTGCCAGTAGTATAGAACAGGGAAGGTACGAGCAGTACTTC.